This TCR beta chain was sequenced for a study of shared clonotypes between healthy human individuals. Data came from immunoSEQ multiplex PCR; TCRdb stores just in-frame clones and leaves some out. The sample carries some 2,000,000 clones, approximately 95% recorded once. This CDR3 is 15 amino acids long. CDR1 ENHRY and CDR2 SYGVKD come from the germline V gene. The V end was cut by 3 bases, the J end by 2 bases, with 13 bases between. Findings of the study overall: Having only a few donors restricted how much genetic and exposure-history diversity was captured.

Remarks on this clone: What it binds is unknown.

This TCR was recovered from a young man in good health. V and J are TRBV10-3 and TRBJ2-5, with D possibly matching TRBD1 (5 bases). Sequenced: naive CD4+ T cells sorted from blood. The sample's subset: CD45RA+ positively selected. The DNA for the CDR3 is TGTGCCATCAGTGATTCTTCGGCAGGGCAAGAGACCCAGTACTTC. Translated, it gives CAISDSSAGQETQYF.